The following is a T cell receptor (beta chain) sequence with its context. The clone's antigen remains unknown. Within one base of it there is no much larger clone, and no base qualities were kept. Library prep was done by the immunoSEQ multiplex PCR assay. For the multiplex PCR, a mixture combining 60 forward primers for TCR Vbeta segments and 13 reverse primers for TCR Jbeta segments was used. The CDR3 region of rearranged TCR beta genes was amplified from genomic DNA with a multiplex PCR assay. The Illumina HiSeq System was used to sequence the amplified TCR beta libraries as 87-base-pair reads. From the authors' description of their analysis: Across the roughly 670 repertoires, a later analysis counted tens of millions of unique TCR beta chains, roughly 11 million of which were shared by at least two donors. Raw reads were error-corrected and collapsed into unique sequences with a nearest-neighbor algorithm that merged closely related sequences to remove PCR and sequencing errors. Alignment of CDR3 sequences to IMGT reference sequences was used to assign V, D and J gene segments. For a sequence to be retained, at least a six-nucleotide match to both a V gene segment and a J gene segment was required. A rearrangement counted as productive if the CDR3 had no stop codons and remained in frame with V and J, and every other rearrangement counted as non-productive. CDR3 was defined by IMGT convention, running from the second conserved V-encoded cysteine to the conserved J-encoded phenylalanine. Sequences without an unambiguous match to a single V gene segment were excluded from the earlier analysis of 450 to 750 of the donors. In an earlier analysis of around 590 of the donors, a V segment was called functional when productive rearrangements were above 56.7%, and segregating when the standard deviation between donors exceeded 5%. To diagnose cytomegalovirus status from the catalog of TCR beta chain sequences, a statistical classification framework was built. In a later analysis, TCR nucleotide sequences were compared against IMGT/GENE-DB human TR gene sequences so that V and J genes could be assigned. A later analysis assigned CDR3 sequences and most-parsimonious VDJ recombination scenarios with the TCRdist pipeline. A later analysis defined each TCR beta chain by its CDR3 amino acid sequence plus V-gene family, and excluded reads lacking a unique V-gene family. In a later analysis, some 600 highly shared, low-generation-probability nucleotide sequences were removed to address suspected cross-contamination and a sequencing artifact. For each public chain, a later analysis derived a clonal expansion index from normalized ranks of inferred template counts within each repertoire. Generation probabilities in a later analysis came from a VDJ recombination model fitted to out-of-frame rearrangements, and those results were checked against IGoR. A later analysis scored TCR-TCR, TCR-HLA and TCR-CMV co-occurrence with hypergeometric tests, applying a repertoire-size bias correction to TCR pairs. To estimate false discovery rates, a later analysis permuted the HLA or CMV assignments 20 times. A later analysis grouped co-occurring TCRs with DBSCAN, adding TCRdist sequence similarity when clustering within HLA-allele-positive subsets. Co-occurrence clustering excluded repertoires with fewer than 30,000 or more than 120,000 public chains, plus five with anomalous nucleotide sharing. TCRdb took over this immuneACCESS table, retaining in-frame rearrangements with V and J assigned. Such tables are incomplete; in checked studies, under half of the missing clones stem from an unresolved V gene, and the remainder is unexplained. V and J calls and clone size are those listed in that table; D and trimming were worked out from the DNA. Here the sample has around 100,000 clones; roughly 70% occur a single time. The ten largest make up 10% of the sample.

The cohort consisted of 600 to 750 healthy bone marrow donors. At the time of sampling, every cohort member was nominally healthy, though immune exposures that went unrecorded were likely present. The donor was CMV seronegative and belonged to the group of over 300 seronegative cohort members. Each donor provided a peripheral blood sample, and peripheral blood mononuclear cells were used for TCR beta sequencing. The Qiagen DNeasy Blood Extraction Kit was used to extract genomic DNA from the blood cell samples. These data come from a study of cytomegalovirus exposure and HLA in healthy donors (dated by TCRdb to about 2017). Turning to the overall study: According to an earlier analysis of 450 to 650 of the donors, about 179 million T cells yielded 95 million to 140 million unique TCR beta sequences and about 300 Gb of sequence data. Roughly 300 gigabases of sequencing data and tens of millions of unique TCR sequences made up an early release that covered approximately 620 HLA-typed donors. The genetic ancestry cluster associated with self-reported Caucasian donors included around four fifths of the roughly 400 genotyped donors. In addition to the first cohort of 666 subjects, a separate validation cohort of some 120 different subjects was used. Donor age, sex, ethnicity and CMV serostatus were collected together with the repertoire data. All discovery cohort repertoires had been generated using a single sequencing platform. To decide whether each TCR beta V gene segment behaved as functional or pseudogenic, an earlier analysis of 587 of the donors relied on high-throughput TCR beta sequencing. The aim of the study was to test whether cataloging public T cell receptors could identify signatures of past pathogen exposure. To predict cytomegalovirus infection status, the study brought together high-throughput TCR immunosequencing, statistical association of individual TCRs with disease status, and machine learning. A later analysis re-analyzed previously published TCR beta repertoires from 500 to 700 donors and added high-resolution HLA genotyping to study TCR occurrence patterns. Typing coverage varied by locus: about 629-630 donors for A, B, C, DRB1 and DQB1; approximately 500 for DQA1; approximately 570 for DPA1; under 490 for DPB1. The later analysis used no new phenotypic data to find candidate immune exposures, relying instead on TCR beta sequences and their occurrence across donors. Genome-wide SNP genotypes for about 65% of the 666 donors were used in a later genetic analysis, which treated that subset as a discovery cohort. About five DR-DQ haplotypes were handled as single units for association and clustering, since linkage in the cohort was strong. The study used immunosequencing to profile the T cell repertoires of hundreds of subjects and linked those repertoires to cytomegalovirus serostatus. Among about 390 genotyped donors of the cohort, an average of around 240,000 unique TCR beta nucleotide sequences were sequenced per donor, around 20% of them non-productive. HLA typing covered class I and class II loci at four-digit resolution. General conclusions and limits of the study: Immune exposure information for the cohort was limited to CMV serostatus. When HLA alleles, especially DR and DQ, strongly co-occurred, TCR associations were difficult to assign to individual alleles. The study gave a list of roughly 150 TCR beta chains associated with cytomegalovirus. In this cohort, only TCR beta chains were sequenced, and detectable features were limited by the absence of alpha or paired-chain data. A later analysis found that HLA-associated TCR beta chains were more clonally expanded and had lower generation probabilities than equally common non-associated chains. At a false discovery rate of 0.05, a later analysis linked 16,951 TCR beta sequences to specific HLA alleles. It was suggested by the authors that the approach could potentially be generalized to other disease states and immunological phenotypes. The earlier analysis of 587 of the donors excluded some 16 rarely observed V segments, including chromosome 9 orphons, because counts were too low. Across donors, most TCR sequences were observed very rarely, whereas some public TCRs were present in many individuals. In both the original and validation cohorts, the classifier was reported to diagnose cytomegalovirus status with high specificity and sensitivity. A few of the identified cytomegalovirus-associated TCR beta chains were confirmed in vitro to be specific for cytomegalovirus antigens. In a later genetic analysis, fewer N-insertions in productive TCRs were reported among donors in an Asian-associated ancestry cluster than the roughly 710-donor mean. Because some donors lacked HLA typing at each locus, the association tests relied only on the typed subset. A further reported finding was that TCR beta sequences accurately predicted the HLA-A and HLA-B alleles for most subjects in the first cohort. In a later analysis, TCR association rates were found to vary across HLA loci, with the most associated TCRs seen for DRB1 alleles and the fewest for HLA-C alleles. A later analysis found that most CMV-associated TCR beta chains appeared HLA-restricted, with HLA associations seemingly driven largely by CMV exposure. In an earlier analysis of fewer than 750 of the donors, most TCR beta V segments were observed in productive rearrangements about 87% or about 30% of the time, broadly matching IMGT annotations. A later analysis reported that several top co-occurrence clusters appeared linked to parvovirus B19, influenza, CMV and Epstein-Barr virus. Correlated functional status among segregating V segments might reflect linkage disequilibrium, but an unknown experimental factor could not be ruled out. The 87-base-pair reads could not distinguish some IMGT-functional V segments, including TRBV6-2 and TRBV6-3, so those segments were excluded. The presence/absence analyses assumed that sequencing depth was roughly uniform across donors, and that assumption may not be true. In a later genetic analysis, a missense DCLRE1C variant was associated with V-gene and J-gene trimming of TCR beta chains, and the association was replicated in an independent cohort. A cluster of highly shared sequence variants was judged likely to represent a technical artifact of the sequencing pipeline.

From the germline V gene, CDR1 is SGHTS and CDR2 is YDEGEE. The CDR3 runs 14 amino acids, cysteine and phenylalanine included. Only CDR3 DNA is held: 42 bases, read in frame from base 1. V is reduced by 4 bases and J by 8 bases, leaving a spacing of 18 bases between them. This sequence was found in a man aged 45 to 65 in good health and CMV-seronegative. The V and J genes are TRBV5-8 and TRBJ1-1; no D segment can be confidently identified. The specimen was PBMCs. CDR3 sequence: CASSTWTGSGEAFF. The DNA sequence is given as TGTGCCAGCAGCACCTGGACCGGGAGTGGCGAAGCTTTCTTT. Reference TRBV5-8 and TRBJ1-1 genes cover what lies past the CDR3, so the full variable domain is EAGVTQSPTHLIKTRGQQATLRCSPISGHTSVYWYQQALGLGLQFLLWYDEGEERNRGNFPPRFSGRQFPNYSSELNVNALELEDSALYLCASSTWTGSGEAFFGQGTRLTVV.